The clone carrying this TCR beta chain was seen a handful of times. As yet, its antigen is unknown. In germline, CDR1 is LGHDT, CDR2 YNNKEL (reference sequence). V was pared by 4 bases and J by 4 bases, with 7 bases of the junction left unmatched. This CDR3 has 16 amino acids. This sample was taken from a study of T cells in Graves' hyperthyroidism and ophthalmopathy. Study background: Peripheral blood was secured at the point of initial diagnosis, before any treatment. Regarding the study as a whole: Peripheral blood also featured most of the thyroid clonotypes expanded above 0.001.

TCR beta CDR3 regions were amplified from RNA transcripts. During a first-round RT-PCR of the TCR CDR3, the HTBI primer set was used. TCRdb reprocessed the multiplex PCR reads with MiXCR, giving one entry per CDR3 protein. The sample lists about 640,000 distinct CDR3 sequences, 20% to 25% occurring once. Sequencing was carried out using blood. This receptor was obtained from a man in his thirties or forties with Graves' ophthalmopathy. This chain connects TRBV3-1 to TRBJ2-2; TRBD1 matches at 9 bases. CDR3: CASSRDREIGTGELFF. CDR3 nucleotides: TGTGCCAGCAGCCGGGACAGGGAGATTGGCACCGGGGAGCTGTTTTTT.